Presented here are 18 T cell receptor beta chains from one specimen sequenced in a study of graft-versus-host responses after intestinal transplantation. Here immunoSEQ multiplex PCR was the method, and the copy in TCRdb shows in-frame clones only, minus some. The sample lists about 93,000 clones, approximately 95% occurring once. These TCRs are of unknown antigen specificity. Sample: unstimulated CD8+ T cells sorted from spleen or lymph node cells, taken before intestinal transplant. The receptor source for this set is a human donor who received an intestinal transplant.

Worth noting for this clone: An end of the junction differs from the germline gene, which may be a read error. The chain joins TRBV7-8 to TRBJ2-1; D unresolved. This CDR3 is built from 15 residues. Germline assignment: CDR1 SGHVS and CDR2 FQNEAQ. The CDR3 protein is CASSLVRVPYSEQFF. The CDR3, as DNA: TGTGCCAGCAGCTTAGTCCGAGTTCCCTACAGTGAGCAGTTCTTC.

V is TRBV11-2 and J is TRBJ1-1; D is undetermined. The CDR3 sequence is 15 residues long. V was cut by 0 bases and J by 3 bases, with 11 bases left in between. The germline gives CDR1 SGHAT, CDR2 FQNNGV. The CDR3 DNA reads as TGTGCCAGCAGCTTAGACCCAGACGGGGACACTGAAGCTTTCTTT. Residues: CASSLDPDGDTEAFF.

In its sample, this clone was seen once. The V and J genes are TRBV5-1 and TRBJ2-3; 9 bases line up with TRBD2. This CDR3 comprises 16 residues. CDR1 SGHRS and CDR2 YFSETQ come from the germline V gene. V trimming: 4 bases; J trimming: 0 bases; junction bases outside the gene matches: 6. The CDR3 DNA follows: TGCGCCAGCAGCGACGGACTAGCGCCTAGCACAGATACGCAGTATTTT. It encodes CASSDGLAPSTDTQYF. The variable domain in full, completed from reference TRBV5-1 and TRBJ2-3, reads KAGVTQTPRYLIKTRGQQVTLSCSPISGHRSVSWYQQTPGQGLQFLFEYFSETQRNKGNFPGRFSGRQFSNSRSEMNVSTLELGDSALYLCASSDGLAPSTDTQYFGPGTRLTVL.

This chain joins TRBV4-1 and TRBJ1-6, with 9 bases fitting TRBD1. Germline CDR1 and CDR2: MGHRA and YSYEKL. CDR3 length: 17 residues. Trimming cost V 4 bases and J 6 bases; bases outside gene matches: 10. The chain's CDR3 is CASSPTQQGQGNSPLHF. CDR3 coding DNA: TGCGCCAGCAGCCCAACTCAACAGGGACAGGGTAATTCACCCCTCCACTTT.

A word on this clone: An end of the junction does not agree with germline; a read error may underlie this. Other DNA sequences in the same sample also yield this CDR3. This chain connects TRBV6-4 to TRBJ1-5; D gene unclear. This CDR3 region has 12 residues. Germline V lookup: CDR1 MRHNA, CDR2 SNTAGT. CDR3 loop: CASSEREQPQHF. The CDR3 DNA reads as TGTGCTAGCAGTGAAAGGGAGCAGCCCCAGCATTTT.

This clone appeared once. This chain joins TRBV27 and TRBJ2-5, with D tentatively TRBD2 (6 bases). The CDR3 loop spans 16 amino acids. V lost 5 bases and J 1 base, leaving 17 bases between the germline ends. CDR1 and CDR2 (germline): MNHEY, SMNVEV (reference sequence). CDR3 nucleotides: TGTGCCAGCAGTGTCGATCTAGCGATGGGCCAAGAGACCCAGTACTTC. Translating gives CASSVDLAMGQETQYF.

The rearrangement links TRBV9 to TRBJ2-1; D is unclear. The ends were cut back, 3 bases at V and 10 bases at J, with 11 bases in the middle. The germline gives CDR1 SGDLS, CDR2 YYNGEE. The CDR3 extends over 12 amino acids. CDR3 sequence: CASSDTLGEQFF. The DNA for the CDR3 is TGTGCCAGCAGCGATACCCTGGGCGAGCAGTTCTTC.

The genes are TRBV7-9 and TRBJ2-1, with 7 bases identical to TRBD1. The CDR3 has 15 residues. V was pared by 5 bases and J by 8 bases, with 12 bases of the junction left unmatched. Per the germline V gene, CDR1 is SEHNR and CDR2 is FQNEAQ (reference sequence). In nucleotides, the CDR3 is TGTGCCAGCAGCCGACAGGGCCCTACTTGGGATGAGCAGTTCTTC. This sequence encodes CASSRQGPTWDEQFF.

The chain links TRBV4-1 to TRBJ1-5; D is unclear. Germline V gene lookup returns CDR1 MGHRA and CDR2 YSYEKL. Trimming took 0 bases from V and 5 from J, leaving 8 bases between them. The CDR3 runs 14 residues. DNA for the CDR3: TGCGCCAGCAGCCAAGATGCGGGATATCAGCCCCAGCATTTT. This codes for CASSQDAGYQPQHF.

This chain links TRBV7-9 with TRBJ2-1; 16 bases map to TRBD2. V shed 4 bases and J 7 bases; nucleotides not matched to a gene: 10. Germline V gene sequence: CDR1 SEHNR, CDR2 FQNEAQ (reference sequence). This CDR3 region has 18 residues. CDR3 region: CASSSPGLAGGPFNEQFF. As DNA, the CDR3 is TGTGCCAGCAGCTCCCCGGGACTAGCGGGAGGGCCTTTTAATGAGCAGTTCTTC. The entire variable domain, with the rest obtained from reference TRBV7-9 and TRBJ2-1, is as follows: DTGVSQNPRHKITKRGQNVTFRCDPISEHNRLYWYRQTLGQGPEFLTYFQNEAQLEKSRLLSDRFSAERPKGSFSTLEIQRTEQGDSAMYLCASSSPGLAGGPFNEQFFGPGTRLTVL.

The rearrangement uses TRBV6-5 and TRBJ2-1, with D possibly matching TRBD2 (5 bases). Germline CDR1 reads MNHEY; CDR2 reads SVGAGI. This CDR3 has 14 amino acids. The V and J ends lost 5 bases and 0 bases respectively, with 8 bases between them. This chain's CDR3 is CASSSGPSYNEQFF. For the CDR3, the DNA is TGTGCCAGCAGTAGCGGCCCCTCCTACAATGAGCAGTTCTTC.

The chain carries TRBV19 and TRBJ2-2; D is possibly TRBD2 (5 bases). Looked up from germline, CDR1 is LNHDA and CDR2 is SQIVND (reference sequence). The V gene lost 7 bases and the J gene lost 2 bases, with 11 bases spanning the gap. The CDR3 length is 14 residues. CDR3 protein: CASIWSGNTGELFF. The CDR3 bases are TGTGCCAGTATATGGAGCGGAAACACCGGGGAGCTGTTTTTT.

The chain joins TRBV7-8 to TRBJ2-4, with 10 bases that match TRBD2. The CDR3 contains 19 residues. The germline gives CDR1 SGHVS, CDR2 FQNEAQ. The V gene end was trimmed by 2 bases and the J gene end by 3 bases; junction bases not matched to a gene: 13. CDR3 amino acids: CASSLFASGRFEGKNIQYF. The CDR3 DNA reads as TGTGCCAGCAGCTTATTCGCTAGCGGGAGATTTGAGGGCAAAAACATTCAGTACTTC.

The chain joins TRBV30 to TRBJ1-4; maybe TRBD1 (5 bases). The germline V and J ends were trimmed by 2 bases and 7 bases, with 14 bases remaining between them. Germline CDR1 GTSNPN, CDR2 SVGIG (reference sequence). The CDR3 is 14 amino acids. CDR3 loop: CAWSQGSLGEKLFF. The CDR3 nucleotides read TGTGCCTGGAGTCAGGGTTCTCTTGGTGAAAAACTGTTTTTT. The complete variable domain, with remaining parts taken from reference TRBV30 and TRBJ1-4, reads SQTIHQWPATLVQPVGSPLSLECTVEGTSNPNLYWYRQAAGRGLQLLFYSVGIGQISSEVPQNLSASRPQDRQFILSSKKLLLSDSGFYLCAWSQGSLGEKLFFGSGTQLSVL.

The genes are TRBV7-6 and TRBJ2-2; TRBD1 matches 12 bases. Germline loops: CDR1 SGHVS, CDR2 FNYEAQ. The CDR3 covers 17 residues. With V trimmed by 2 bases and J by 7 bases, 8 bases remained unmatched. CDR3 amino acids: CASSLNAGQGAHGELFF. Here the CDR3 DNA reads TGTGCCAGCAGCTTAAATGCGGGACAGGGGGCGCACGGGGAGCTGTTTTTT.

Here the CDR3 reads CASSLGDSDYEQYF. The CDR3 bases are TGTGCCAGCAGTTTGGGGGACAGTGACTACGAGCAGTACTTC. The gene calls are TRBV27 and TRBJ2-7, with 7 bases identical to TRBD1. In germline, CDR1 is MNHEY, CDR2 SMNVEV (reference sequence). CDR3 length equals 14 residues. The trim removed 3 bases at V and 3 bases at J, leaving 5 bases unmatched.

The chain uses TRBV6-5 and TRBJ2-1; 12 bases fit TRBD2. The length of the CDR3 is 16 residues. The germline V gene has CDR1 MNHEY and CDR2 SVGAGI. V was pared by 0 bases and J by 8 bases, with 5 bases of the junction left unmatched. This CDR3 reads CASSYSSSGGADEQFF. The CDR3 DNA follows: TGTGCCAGCAGTTACTCTTCTAGCGGGGGGGCAGATGAGCAGTTCTTC.

The chain carries TRBV4-2 and TRBJ1-1, with D hard to call. The V end was cut by 1 base, the J end by 0 bases, with 9 bases between. This CDR3 has 15 residues. Germline assignment: CDR1 LGHNA and CDR2 YNFKEQ. The CDR3 coding sequence is TGTGCCAGCAGCCAAGTATCCGTTGTGAACACTGAAGCTTTCTTT. Translated: CASSQVSVVNTEAFF.